This record covers a single TCR beta chain. Its cognate antigen is unknown. Trimming removed 2 bases at V and 1 base at J, with 20 bases between. Germline V lookup: CDR1 SGHVS, CDR2 FNYEAQ. The CDR3 contains 18 residues. This entry comes from a study of cytomegalovirus exposure and HLA in healthy donors. Use of 60 Vbeta and 13 Jbeta primers characterized the PCR. TCRdb's copy holds only in-frame clones and misses some; the assay was immunoSEQ multiplex PCR. The sample has 130,000 or so clones, 8% to 9.5% seen once; the top ten hold 4.5% to 7%. Study findings and constraints: In a later analysis, TCR beta V- and J-gene trimming was associated with a missense DCLRE1C variant. Reportedly, a later analysis found an Asian-associated ancestry cluster had fewer N-insertions than the approximately 700-donor mean.

The rearrangement joins TRBV7-6 to TRBJ2-5, with TRBD2 as a possible D gene (6 bases). The sequenced material came from PBMCs. The origin of this receptor is a man aged 35-49 years in good health and CMV-seronegative. The CDR3 DNA is TGTGCCAGCAGCTTATCACCCCGAGGCGGGACCCCCCAAGAGACCCAGTACTTC. Its translation: CASSLSPRGGTPQETQYF.